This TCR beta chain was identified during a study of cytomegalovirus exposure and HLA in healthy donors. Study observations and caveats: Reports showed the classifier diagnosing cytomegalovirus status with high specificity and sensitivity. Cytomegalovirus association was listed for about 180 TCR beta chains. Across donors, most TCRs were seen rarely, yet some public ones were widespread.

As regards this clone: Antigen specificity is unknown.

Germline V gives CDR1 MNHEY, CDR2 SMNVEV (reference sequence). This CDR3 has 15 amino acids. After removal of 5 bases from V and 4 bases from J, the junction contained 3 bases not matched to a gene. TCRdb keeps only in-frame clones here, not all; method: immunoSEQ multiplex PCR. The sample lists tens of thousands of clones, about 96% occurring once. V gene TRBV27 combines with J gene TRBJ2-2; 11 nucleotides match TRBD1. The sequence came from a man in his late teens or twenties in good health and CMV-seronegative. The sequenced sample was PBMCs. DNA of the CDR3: TGTGCCAGCAGTCTGGGACAGGGGGGCACCGGGGAGCTGTTTTTT. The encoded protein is CASSLGQGGTGELFF.